Below, 23 T cell receptor beta chains from the same sample are listed, as sequenced in a study of regulatory T cells in long-lasting Graves disease. Described time point: persistent/refractory GD, antithyroid drugs over 5 years with positive TRAb. Researchers made the TCR library from RNA that was extracted from PBMCs. Building of the TCR beta libraries involved iRepertoire HTBI primers and Arm-PCR of CDR3 regions. TCRdb re-called the multiplex PCR reads through MiXCR, storing one row per CDR3 protein. The repertoire holds some 440,000 distinct CDR3 sequences, with under 25% as singletons. Material: peripheral blood mononuclear cells (PBMCs), obtained when the disease was refractory, from a patient treated with antithyroid drugs. These receptors came from a female donor with Graves disease.

This clonotype has only a few counts. The CDR3 region has the DNA TGCGCCAGCAGCTTGTGGCCAAAAAACAGGGGAACTGAAGCTTTCTTT. Its protein product is CASSLWPKNRGTEAFF. This chain uses TRBV5-1 with TRBJ1-1; 7 bases are shared with TRBD1. The V gene end was trimmed by 1 base and the J gene end by 5 bases; junction bases not matched to a gene: 11. The CDR3 totals 16 residues. CDR1 is SGHRS, CDR2 YFSETQ, per germline.

The CDR3 nucleotides read TGTGCCAGCTCACCAATGACGGGAGGGCAAACCAAAAACATTCAGTACTTC. Translating it yields CASSPMTGGQTKNIQYF. This chain links TRBV18 with TRBJ2-4, with 8 bases that match TRBD2. Germline CDR1 and CDR2: KGHSH and LQKENI. This CDR3 contains 17 residues. Germline trimming cut 2 bases from V and 2 bases from J; bases unmatched to any gene: 8.

This clonotype was observed many times. The J gene is TRBJ2-2, the V gene TRBV28; 15 nucleotides align to TRBD2. Germline trimming cut 4 bases from V and 4 bases from J; bases unmatched to any gene: 1. The length of the CDR3 is 16 residues. Per germline, CDR1 MDHEN and CDR2 SYDVKM. CDR3 coding DNA: TGTGCCAGCAGTTGGACTAGCGGGAGGGGCACCGGGGAGCTGTTTTTT. It is translated as CASSWTSGRGTGELFF.

This rearrangement joins TRBV29-1 to TRBJ2-1, with 10 bases identical to TRBD2. The CDR3 length is 15 residues. Germline-derived CDR1 and CDR2 are SQVTM and ANQGSEA. The trim removed 3 bases at V and 8 bases at J, leaving 10 bases unmatched. The chain's CDR3 is CSVDLQAGGPYEQFF. DNA for the CDR3: TGCAGCGTTGATTTACAAGCGGGAGGGCCCTATGAGCAGTTCTTC.

This clonotype was picked up many times. The genes are TRBV7-2 and TRBJ2-7; 13 bases are a match to TRBD2. Losses at the gene ends were 4 bases for V and 6 bases for J; bases not matched to a gene: 9. CDR1 and CDR2 (germline): SGHTA, FQGNSA. CDR3 length: 16 amino acids. CDR3 nucleotide sequence: TGTGCCAGCAGCTACAGGGGACTAGCGGGAATAGGCGAGCAGTACTTC. Residues: CASSYRGLAGIGEQYF.

In this sample, this clonotype turned up many times. This rearrangement joins TRBV6-5 to TRBJ1-1, with TRBD1 matching 9 bases. Germline values: CDR1 MNHEY, CDR2 SVGAGI. J gave up 0 bases and V 0 bases, and 14 bases lay outside the gene matches. This CDR3 has 20 amino acids. CDR3 nucleotide sequence: TGTGCCAGCAGTTACTCGATGGTATCGTGGACAGGGGCTTTGAACACTGAAGCTTTCTTT. Translation gives CASSYSMVSWTGALNTEAFF.

This clonotype occurred many times. The gene calls are TRBV7-2 and TRBJ2-4; no definite D call. V was trimmed by 0 bases and J by 8 bases, leaving 14 bases between them. Germline values: CDR1 SGHTA, CDR2 FQGNSA. This CDR3 has 15 amino acids. The CDR3 coding sequence is TGTGCCAGCAGCTTAGCGCAAGGGATTAGGGACATTCAGTACTTC. Protein: CASSLAQGIRDIQYF.

The CDR3 DNA reads TGTGCCAGCAGCCAAACAGGGGGGGGGGCCAACGTCCTGACTTTC. Amino acid sequence: CASSQTGGGANVLTF. The V and J genes are TRBV14 and TRBJ2-6; 8 nucleotides agree with TRBD1. The junction had 1 base not matched to a gene; V was cut back by 2 bases and J by 4 bases. CDR1 is SGHDN, CDR2 FVKESK, per germline. This CDR3 contains 15 residues.

This clonotype occurred many times. A junction end diverges from the germline sequence, so it may reflect a read error. J is TRBJ2-7 and V is TRBV5-1; no firm D call. There are 9 residues in the CDR3. CDR1 SGHRS and CDR2 YFSETQ come from the germline V gene. The CDR3 sequence is CASSLMKGF. DNA of the CDR3: TGCGCCAGCAGCTTGATGAAGGGCTTC.

The chain employs TRBV30 and TRBJ2-1; 7 positions agree with TRBD2. V was pared by 1 base and J by 6 bases, with 6 bases of the junction left unmatched. From germline, CDR1 is GTSNPN and CDR2 SVGIG (reference sequence). CDR3 size: 14 residues. The CDR3 coding sequence is TGTGCCTGGAGTGGCCAGCGGGGAATCAATGAGCAGTTCTTC. Amino acids: CAWSGQRGINEQFF.

The table lists this clonotype with a few counts. Here the CDR3 DNA reads TGCAGCGTTGAACTTCTAGCGCAGTACAATGAGCAGTTCTTC. Translated: CSVELLAQYNEQFF. The rearrangement links TRBV29-1 to TRBJ2-1; D is perhaps TRBD2 (6 bases). The V end was cut by 2 bases, the J end by 4 bases, with 12 bases between. Germline CDR1 is SQVTM and CDR2 is ANQGSEA. The CDR3 is made up of 14 amino acids.

This clonotype was counted a few times. The chain employs TRBV29-1 and TRBJ1-1, with 7 bases that match TRBD1. The ends lost 5 bases at V and 4 bases at J; junction bases unmatched: 7. The CDR3 runs to 13 residues. Germline V lookup: CDR1 SQVTM, CDR2 ANQGSEA. CDR3 bases: TGCAGCGTTATACAGGGGCTGAGCACTGAAGCTTTCTTT. This encodes CSVIQGLSTEAFF.

The table lists this clonotype with a few counts. The chain joins TRBV4-1 to TRBJ2-7; no clear D. Deletions cut 1 base from V and 7 bases from J, with 20 bases between. Per the germline V gene, CDR1 is MGHRA and CDR2 is YSYEKL. This CDR3 is 16 amino acids long. The CDR3, as DNA: TGCGCCAGCAGCCAAGTGAAGGAGTTCGGCTTCCTGGAGCAGTACTTC. Translated: CASSQVKEFGFLEQYF.

There are many counts of this clonotype. V is TRBV2 and J is TRBJ2-7; unclear D gene. CDR1 and CDR2 from the germline V gene are SNHLY and FYNNEI. Trimming took 8 bases from V and 2 from J, leaving 10 bases between them. The length of the CDR3 is 12 residues. CDR3 nucleotide sequence: TGTGCCAGCGAATATACCGCCTACGAGCAGTACTTC. This encodes CASEYTAYEQYF.

At least ten counts were recorded for this clonotype. The chain recombines TRBV28 with TRBJ2-7, with a weak D call TRBD2 (6 bases). Trimming took off 6 bases at V and 5 bases at J, with 14 bases between the two ends. The CDR3 length is 13 residues. Per the germline V gene, CDR1 is MDHEN and CDR2 is SYDVKM. The CDR3 protein is CASSFSLANEQYF. Here the CDR3 DNA reads TGTGCCAGCAGCTTCTCTCTAGCGAACGAGCAGTACTTC.

J is TRBJ1-1 and V is TRBV27, with TRBD1 matching over 7 bases. J was trimmed by 2 bases and V by 4 bases; bases with no gene match: 7. CDR3 size: 15 residues. Looked up from germline, CDR1 is MNHEY and CDR2 is SMNVEV (reference sequence). DNA of the CDR3: TGTGCCAGCAGTTCCCCCAGACAGGGAAACACTGAAGCTTTCTTT. It specifies CASSSPRQGNTEAFF.

The genes are TRBV13 and TRBJ2-3, with 12 nucleotides matching TRBD2. This CDR3 contains 15 residues. V lost 6 bases and J lost 5; bases outside the gene matches: 6. Germline V CDR1 and CDR2: PRHDT, FYEKMQ (reference sequence). CDR3 in DNA: TGTGCCAGCAGACAGACTAGCGGGAGAGGAGATACGCAGTATTTT. Residues: CASRQTSGRGDTQYF.

The chain has TRBV5-6 and TRBJ2-2; possible D gene TRBD2, 5 bases. The CDR3 contains 15 residues. With 1 base removed from V and 0 bases from J, the gap between germline ends came to 7 bases. Per the germline V gene, CDR1 is SGHDT and CDR2 is YYEEEE. CDR3 DNA: TGTGCCAGCAGCTTGTTAGCGCCGAACACCGGGGAGCTGTTTTTT. Translating gives CASSLLAPNTGELFF.

A note on this clonotype: This likely stems from a read error, as it lies one base from a far larger clone. V and J are TRBV3-1 and TRBJ2-7; D is unresolved. The CDR3 length is 11 residues. CDR1 is LGHDT, CDR2 YNNKEL, per germline (reference sequence). V was pared by 4 bases and J by 3 bases, with 4 bases between. The CDR3 bases are TGTGCCAGCAGCCGTTACTACGAGCAGTACTTC. It translates to CASSRYYEQYF.

The chain is built from TRBV28 and TRBJ1-1, with unresolved D. Germline V gene sequence: CDR1 MDHEN, CDR2 SYDVKM. CDR3 length: 16 amino acids. V lost 4 bases, J lost 3 bases, and 18 bases lay in between. The CDR3 loop is CASSSSRLTRYTEAFF. DNA of the CDR3: TGTGCCAGCAGTTCCTCCCGCCTCACTAGGTACACTGAAGCTTTCTTT.

This clonotype has ten or more counts. This chain links TRBV6-2 or TRBV6-3 with TRBJ2-5; 10 bases fit TRBD2. CDR3 size: 17 residues. V lost 0 bases and J lost 4; bases outside the gene matches: 8. CDR1 and CDR2 from the germline V gene are MNHEY and SVGEGT. The CDR3 nucleotides are TGTGCCAGCAGTTACTCGAACCGAGCGGGAGGGCCAGAGACCCAGTACTTC. This codes for CASSYSNRAGGPETQYF.

This clonotype has a count of ten or more. The chain recombines TRBV7-9 with TRBJ1-2; D perhaps matches TRBD1 (5 bases). CDR1 is SEHNR and CDR2 is FQNEAQ in the germline V gene (reference sequence). V was pared by 5 bases and J by 2 bases, with 12 bases between. The CDR3 length is 14 residues. The CDR3 sequence: CASSTDSLNYGYTF. CDR3 DNA: TGTGCCAGCAGCACCGACAGCCTAAACTATGGCTACACCTTC.

Notes on this clonotype: A much more abundant neighbour one base away suggests this may be a read error. V and J are TRBV11-2 and TRBJ1-4, with unresolved D. CDR3 length: 15 amino acids. Trimming pared 2 bases from V and 6 bases from J, leaving 13 bases between. The V gene's germline CDR1 is SGHAT and CDR2 FQNNGV. CDR3 sequence reads: CASSLLARLDEKLFF. DNA of the CDR3: TGTGCCAGCAGCTTATTAGCACGGCTAGATGAAAAACTGTTTTTT.